The 11 T cell receptor beta chains given below trace back to one sample, sequenced in a study of blood T cell repertoires in COVID-19. The method was immunoSEQ multiplex PCR; TCRdb's version includes in-frame clones alone and lacks a portion of them. In the table there are tens of thousands of clones, roughly 90% of which are singletons. Sample: peripheral blood. These receptors all stem from a woman in her forties or fifties with active or convalescent COVID-19.

The CDR3 nucleotides read TGTGCCAGCAGCTTGGGACTAGCGAGCTCCTACAATGAGCAGTTCTTC. Its translation is CASSLGLASSYNEQFF. The rearrangement links TRBV5-4 to TRBJ2-1, with TRBD2 matching over 8 bases. The trim removed 0 bases at V and 0 bases at J, leaving 2 bases unmatched. Germline V gene data show CDR1 as SGHNT and CDR2 as YYREEE (reference sequence). CDR3 length: 16 residues.

The genes are TRBV13 and TRBJ1-1; D gene unclear. Looked up from germline, CDR1 is PRHDT and CDR2 is FYEKMQ (reference sequence). The CDR3 runs 14 residues. V was cut by 1 base and J by 6 bases, with 12 bases left in between. The CDR3 DNA reads TGTGCCAGCAGCTTAGCCCACAGTGGGCCTGAAGCTTTCTTT. Residues: CASSLAHSGPEAFF. Looking up the rest from reference TRBV13 and TRBJ1-1 gives the full variable domain: AAGVIQSPRHLIKEKRETATLKCYPIPRHDTVYWYQQGPGQDPQFLISFYEKMQSDKGSIPDRFSAQQFSDYHSELNMSSLELGDSALYFCASSLAHSGPEAFFGQGTRLTVV.

The CDR3 protein is CAILTGTENEANYGYTF. CDR3 in DNA: TGTGCCATCCTGACAGGGACAGAGAACGAAGCTAACTATGGCTACACCTTC. This chain joins TRBV21-1 and TRBJ1-2; the table's D call TRBD1 went unverified against the DNA. TRBV21-1 corresponds to a pseudogene. The CDR3 is 17 amino acids.

The V call is TRBV27, the J call TRBJ2-1; TRBD2 is a possible D gene (6 bases). Germline CDR1 reads MNHEY; CDR2 reads SMNVEV (reference sequence). The CDR3 runs 13 residues. V was shortened by 7 bases and J by 4 bases, with 11 bases between the two germline ends. The CDR3 nucleotides read TGTGCCAGCAATGGGGGGTTGTACAATGAGCAGTTCTTC. It codes for CASNGGLYNEQFF.

This chain joins TRBV5-5 and TRBJ2-7; a possible D gene is TRBD1 (6 bases). CDR1 and CDR2 (germline): SGHKS, YYEKEE (reference sequence). Trimming removed 1 base at V and 4 bases at J, with 12 bases between. This CDR3 comprises 14 residues. CDR3 sequence: CASSLQGKPYEQYF. For the CDR3, the DNA is TGTGCCAGCAGCTTGCAGGGGAAACCTTACGAGCAGTACTTC. The entire variable domain, with the rest obtained from reference TRBV5-5 and TRBJ2-7, is as follows: DAGVTQSPTHLIKTRGQQVTLRCSPISGHKSVSWYQQVLGQGPQFIFQYYEKEERGRGNFPDRFSARQFPNYSSELNVNALLLGDSALYLCASSLQGKPYEQYFGPGTRLTVT.

This chain uses TRBV13 with TRBJ2-3; weak D call: TRBD2 (6 bases). CDR3 size: 15 residues. The V end was cut by 2 bases, the J end by 2 bases, with 11 bases between. The germline gives CDR1 PRHDT, CDR2 FYEKMQ (reference sequence). Here the CDR3 reads CASSLQEGLTDTQYF. The CDR3 DNA reads as TGTGCCAGCAGCTTACAAGAGGGACTCACAGATACGCAGTATTTT.

This clone has just a few counts. The chain has TRBV7-9 and TRBJ2-7; no clear D. The CDR3 length is 11 residues. Germline V gene data show CDR1 as SEHNR and CDR2 as FQNEAQ (reference sequence). V shed 4 bases and J shed 3 bases, with 4 bases lying between them. The CDR3 DNA reads TGTGCCAGCAGCTCCCGCTACGAGCAGTACTTC. Translation gives CASSSRYEQYF.

This chain joins TRBV9 and TRBJ2-2; D uncertain. Deletions cut 4 bases from V and 6 bases from J, with 7 bases between. Germline CDR1 and CDR2: SGDLS and YYNGEE. The CDR3 contains 12 residues. The CDR3 sequence is CASSSIAGELFF. CDR3 nucleotides: TGTGCCAGCAGCTCCATTGCCGGGGAGCTGTTTTTT.

DNA of the CDR3: TGTGCCATCAGTGAGCGGTACGAGCAGTACTTC. Its protein is CAISERYEQYF. The chain has TRBV10-3 and TRBJ2-7; no firm D call. V lost 2 bases to trimming and J lost 4 bases, with 3 bases between them. The germline V gene encodes CDR1 ENHRY and CDR2 SYGVKD. There are 11 residues in the CDR3.

The V and J genes are TRBV6-6 and TRBJ1-5; 8 bases align to TRBD1. The junction had 11 bases not matched to a gene; V was cut back by 5 bases and J by 5 bases. The germline CDR1 and CDR2 sequences are MNHNY and SVGAGI (reference sequence). The CDR3 spans 16 residues. The CDR3 DNA sequence: TGTGCCAGCAGTGCTCGGACAGGGAGATATGATCAGCCCCAGCATTTT. It is translated as CASSARTGRYDQPQHF.

V and J are TRBV7-2 and TRBJ1-2; 8 bases line up with TRBD1. Germline-derived CDR1 and CDR2 are SGHTA and FQGNSA. Trimming at V came to 5 bases and at J to 5 bases, leaving 4 bases not matched to a gene. This CDR3 is built from 13 residues. In nucleotides, the CDR3 is TGTGCCAGCAGCCCTGACAGGGGTTATGGCTACACCTTC. Amino acid sequence: CASSPDRGYGYTF.